A single sample gave rise to the 9 T cell receptor beta chains below, sequenced in a study of human versus mouse CDR3 diversity and MHC coevolution. The data were produced by immunoSEQ multiplex PCR, yet TCRdb's version contains in-frame clones alone and is incomplete. The data show about 83,000 clones, with around 90% seen just once and around 0.15% held by the top ten. Material: naive CD4+ T cells from blood. As for subset: CD45RO-negative CD62L-positive naive CD4 T cells. These TCRs come from a person between 25 and 70 years old in good health.

V and J are TRBV5-1 and TRBJ2-1; D is ambiguous. The length of the CDR3 is 14 residues. CDR1 and CDR2 from the germline V gene are SGHRS and YFSETQ. Between the trimmed V and J ends, which lost 0 bases and 3 bases, there was a span of 7 bases. The CDR3 DNA reads TGCGCCAGCAGCTTGGCCTACAGCTACAATGAGCAGTTCTTC. This encodes CASSLAYSYNEQFF.

The chain employs TRBV7-9 and TRBJ1-6; tentatively, D is TRBD1 (5 bases). V lost 2 bases and J 7 bases, leaving 15 bases between the germline ends. CDR1 and CDR2 (germline): SEHNR, FQNEAQ (reference sequence). The CDR3 is 16 residues long. CDR3 sequence reads: CASSLIGAQINSPLHF. The DNA for the CDR3 is TGTGCCAGCAGCTTAATTGGGGCCCAAATAAATTCACCCCTCCACTTT.

This clone was found once. The V gene is TRBV4-2, the J gene TRBJ2-1; weak D call: TRBD2 (5 bases). V lost 1 base and J lost 9, with 13 bases in between. The CDR3 contains 14 residues. In germline, CDR1 is LGHNA, CDR2 YNFKEQ. The CDR3 reads CASSQGGVSIEQFF. The CDR3 region has the DNA TGTGCCAGCAGCCAAGGGGGAGTCTCTATTGAGCAGTTCTTC.

This clone was seen a few times. The chain has TRBV10-3 and TRBJ1-5; 9 bases align to TRBD1. The CDR3 sequence is 15 residues long. The ends lost 5 bases at V and 3 bases at J; junction bases unmatched: 5. The V gene's germline CDR1 is ENHRY and CDR2 SYGVKD. Here the CDR3 DNA reads TGTGCCATCAGTCCCGGGACAGGGTTCAATCAGCCCCAGCATTTT. This encodes CAISPGTGFNQPQHF.

The chain combines TRBV6-4 with TRBJ2-7, with TRBD2 matching over 7 bases. Germline V gene data show CDR1 as MRHNA and CDR2 as SNTAGT. The CDR3 sequence is 13 residues long. V shed 5 bases, J shed 6 bases, and the junction held 7 bases outside the gene matches. The CDR3 protein is CASSLGGSGEQYF. CDR3 bases: TGTGCCAGCAGTTTGGGAGGGTCCGGCGAGCAGTACTTC.

This sequence joins TRBV6-1 and TRBJ2-7; 8 bases fit TRBD2. With V trimmed by 5 bases and J by 2 bases, 8 bases remained unmatched. The CDR3 runs 15 residues. CDR1 MNHNS and CDR2 SASEGT come from the germline V gene. The CDR3 region is CASSPGRLATYEQYF. CDR3 sequence (DNA): TGTGCCAGCAGTCCCGGGAGACTAGCGACCTACGAGCAGTACTTC.

This chain connects TRBV5-4 to TRBJ2-5, with 9 positions matching TRBD1. The J call is uncertain, as TRBJ2-7 better fits the DNA end. This CDR3 comprises 14 residues. Germline V gene sequence: CDR1 SGHNT, CDR2 YYREEE (reference sequence). CDR3 amino acids: CASSLRTGGFEQYF. DNA of the CDR3: TGTGCCAGCAGCTTGAGAACAGGGGGCTTCGAGCAGTACTTC.

The chain carries TRBV27 and TRBJ1-2; tentative D call: TRBD1 (6 bases). CDR3 length equals 17 residues. Germline lookup yields CDR1 MNHEY and CDR2 SMNVEV (reference sequence). Trimming took off 2 bases at V and 3 bases at J, with 19 bases between the two ends. CDR3 coding DNA: TGTGCCAGCAGTTTACAGAGGGGGACCGAGGCCCACTATGGCTACACCTTC. Its protein is CASSLQRGTEAHYGYTF.

CDR3 sequence (DNA): TGTGCCAGCAGCTTAGCATCAGCGGGAGACTACAATGAGCAGTTCTTC. Protein product: CASSLASAGDYNEQFF. The rearrangement links TRBV7-6 to TRBJ2-1; 8 nucleotides agree with TRBD2. Per germline, CDR1 SGHVS and CDR2 FNYEAQ. This CDR3 region has 16 residues. V shed 0 bases, J shed 3 bases, and the junction held 4 bases outside the gene matches.